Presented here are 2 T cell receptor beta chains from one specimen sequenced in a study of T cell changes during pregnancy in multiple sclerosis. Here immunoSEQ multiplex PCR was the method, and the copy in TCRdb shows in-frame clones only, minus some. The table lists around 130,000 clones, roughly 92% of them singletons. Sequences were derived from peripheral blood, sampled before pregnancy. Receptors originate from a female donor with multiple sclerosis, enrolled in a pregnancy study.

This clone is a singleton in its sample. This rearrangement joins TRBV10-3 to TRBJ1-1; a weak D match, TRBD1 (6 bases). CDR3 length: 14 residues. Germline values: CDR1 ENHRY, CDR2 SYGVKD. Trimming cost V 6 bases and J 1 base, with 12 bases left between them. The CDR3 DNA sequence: TGTGCCATCAGGGGGGACACTTGGAACACTGAAGCTTTCTTT. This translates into CAIRGDTWNTEAFF.

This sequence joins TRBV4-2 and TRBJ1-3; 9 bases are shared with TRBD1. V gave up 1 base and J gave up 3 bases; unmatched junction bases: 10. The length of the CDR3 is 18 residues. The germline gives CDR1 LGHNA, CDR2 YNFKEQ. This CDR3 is CASSQVGRTGAIGNTIYF. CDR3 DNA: TGTGCCAGCAGCCAAGTCGGACGGACAGGGGCTATTGGAAACACCATATATTTT.